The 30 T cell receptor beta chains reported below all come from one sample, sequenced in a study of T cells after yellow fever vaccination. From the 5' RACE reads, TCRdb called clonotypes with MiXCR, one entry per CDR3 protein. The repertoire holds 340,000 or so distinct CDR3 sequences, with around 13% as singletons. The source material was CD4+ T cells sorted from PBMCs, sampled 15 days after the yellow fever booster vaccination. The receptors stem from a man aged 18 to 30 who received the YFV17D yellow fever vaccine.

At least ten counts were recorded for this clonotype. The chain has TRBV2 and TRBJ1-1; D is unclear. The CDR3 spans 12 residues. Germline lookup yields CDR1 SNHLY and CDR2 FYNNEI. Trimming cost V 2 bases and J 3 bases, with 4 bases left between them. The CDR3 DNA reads TGTGCCAGCAGTGAAATGGACACTGAAGCTTTCTTT. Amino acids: CASSEMDTEAFF. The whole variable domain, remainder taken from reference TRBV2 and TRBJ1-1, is EPEVTQTPSHQVTQMGQEVILRCVPISNHLYFYWYRQILGQKVEFLVSFYNNEISEKSEIFDDQFSVERPDGSNFTLKIRSTKLEDSAMYFCASSEMDTEAFFGQGTRLTVV.

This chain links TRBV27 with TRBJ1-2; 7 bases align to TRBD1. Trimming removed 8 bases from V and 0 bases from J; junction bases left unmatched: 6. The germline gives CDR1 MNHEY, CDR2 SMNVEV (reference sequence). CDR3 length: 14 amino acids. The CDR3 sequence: CASRVQGSNYGYTF. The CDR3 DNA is TGTGCCAGCCGAGTACAGGGGTCTAACTATGGCTACACCTTC.

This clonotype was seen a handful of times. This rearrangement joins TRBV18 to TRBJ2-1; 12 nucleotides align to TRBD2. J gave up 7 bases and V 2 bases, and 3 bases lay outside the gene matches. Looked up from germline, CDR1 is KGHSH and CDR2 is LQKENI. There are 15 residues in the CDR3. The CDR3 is CASSPDGLAGNEQFF. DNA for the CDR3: TGTGCCAGCTCACCAGACGGACTAGCGGGAAATGAGCAGTTCTTC.

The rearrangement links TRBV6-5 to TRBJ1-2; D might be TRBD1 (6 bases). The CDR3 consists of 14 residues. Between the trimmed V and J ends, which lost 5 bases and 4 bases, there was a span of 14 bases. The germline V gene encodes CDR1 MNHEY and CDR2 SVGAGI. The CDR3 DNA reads TGTGCCAGCAGTCAAAGGGGGGTCGGCTATGGCTACACCTTC. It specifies CASSQRGVGYGYTF.

CDR3 sequence: CSVDEQTGHQEFF. The CDR3 DNA follows: TGCAGCGTTGACGAACAAACGGGACACCAGGAGTTCTTC. The chain couples TRBV29-1 to TRBJ2-1, with D perhaps TRBD1 (6 bases). The germline V gene encodes CDR1 SQVTM and CDR2 ANQGSEA. Between the trimmed V and J ends, which lost 3 bases and 14 bases, there was a span of 20 bases. This CDR3 is built from 13 residues.

The CDR3 sequence is CASSRGEGGASYEQYF. In DNA, the CDR3 is TGTGCCAGCAGCCGCGGAGAGGGGGGGGCCTCCTACGAGCAGTACTTC. The rearrangement joins TRBV12-3 or TRBV12-4 to TRBJ2-7; maybe TRBD2 (7 bases). Trimming removed 6 bases at V and 0 bases at J, with 18 bases between. This CDR3 spans 16 amino acids.

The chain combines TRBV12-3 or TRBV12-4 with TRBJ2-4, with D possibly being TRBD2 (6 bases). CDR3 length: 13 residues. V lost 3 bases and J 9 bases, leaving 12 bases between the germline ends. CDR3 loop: CASSFGGVRIQYF. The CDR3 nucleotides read TGTGCCAGCAGTTTTGGAGGGGTGCGCATTCAGTACTTC.

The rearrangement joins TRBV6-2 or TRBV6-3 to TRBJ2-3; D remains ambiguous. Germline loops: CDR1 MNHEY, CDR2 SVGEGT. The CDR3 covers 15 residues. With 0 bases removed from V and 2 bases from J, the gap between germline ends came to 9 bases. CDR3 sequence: CASSYSSADTDTQYF. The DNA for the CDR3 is TGTGCCAGCAGTTACTCGAGTGCGGACACAGATACGCAGTATTTT.

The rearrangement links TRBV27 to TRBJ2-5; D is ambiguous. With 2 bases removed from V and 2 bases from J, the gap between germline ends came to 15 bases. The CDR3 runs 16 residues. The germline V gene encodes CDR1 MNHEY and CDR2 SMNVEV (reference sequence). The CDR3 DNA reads TGTGCCAGCAGTTTACAGGACGACCCCTCTCAAGAGACCCAGTACTTC. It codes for CASSLQDDPSQETQYF.

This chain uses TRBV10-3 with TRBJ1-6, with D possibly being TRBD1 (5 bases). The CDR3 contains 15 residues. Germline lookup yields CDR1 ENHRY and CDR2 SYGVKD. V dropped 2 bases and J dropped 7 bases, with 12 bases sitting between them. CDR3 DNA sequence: TGTGCCATCAGTGAGGTGGGGGGAAAAAATTCACCCCTCCACTTT. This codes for CAISEVGGKNSPLHF.

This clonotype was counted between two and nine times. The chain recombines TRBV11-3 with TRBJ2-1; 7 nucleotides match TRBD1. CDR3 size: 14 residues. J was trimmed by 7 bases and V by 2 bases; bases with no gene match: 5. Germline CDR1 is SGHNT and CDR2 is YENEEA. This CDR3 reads CASSLTGEWNEQFF. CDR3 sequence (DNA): TGTGCCAGCAGCTTAACAGGGGAATGGAATGAGCAGTTCTTC. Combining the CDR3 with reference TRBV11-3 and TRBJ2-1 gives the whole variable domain EAGVVQSPRYKIIEKKQPVAFWCNPISGHNTLYWYLQNLGQGPELLIRYENEEAVDDSQLPKDRFSAERLKGVDSTLKIQPAELGDSAVYLCASSLTGEWNEQFFGPGTRLTVL.

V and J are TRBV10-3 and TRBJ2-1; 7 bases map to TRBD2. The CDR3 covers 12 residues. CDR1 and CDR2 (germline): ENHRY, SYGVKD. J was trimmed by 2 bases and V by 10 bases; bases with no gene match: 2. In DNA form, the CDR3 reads TGTGCCACCCGGGGGGCCTACAATGAGCAGTTCTTC. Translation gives CATRGAYNEQFF.

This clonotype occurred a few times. The CDR3 coding sequence is TGCGCCAGCAGCCTGAAAGATAATTTTGGCCACGAGCAGTACTTC. Translation: CASSLKDNFGHEQYF. The chain combines TRBV5-1 with TRBJ2-7; no clear D. Germline lookup yields CDR1 SGHRS and CDR2 YFSETQ. Trimming took off 4 bases at V and 5 bases at J, with 19 bases between the two ends. The CDR3 covers 15 residues.

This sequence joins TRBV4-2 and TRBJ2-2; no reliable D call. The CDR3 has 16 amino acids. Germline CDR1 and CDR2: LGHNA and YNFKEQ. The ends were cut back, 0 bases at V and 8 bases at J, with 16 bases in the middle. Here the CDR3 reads CASSQERGVEAGELFF. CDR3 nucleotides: TGTGCCAGCAGCCAAGAACGTGGAGTGGAAGCGGGGGAGCTGTTTTTT.

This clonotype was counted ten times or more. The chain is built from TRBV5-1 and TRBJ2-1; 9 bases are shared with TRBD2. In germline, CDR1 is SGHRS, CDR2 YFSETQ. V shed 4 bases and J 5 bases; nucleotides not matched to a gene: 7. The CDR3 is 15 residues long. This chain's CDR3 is CASSPGLASDNEQFF. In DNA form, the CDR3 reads TGCGCCAGCAGCCCGGGACTAGCCAGCGACAATGAGCAGTTCTTC. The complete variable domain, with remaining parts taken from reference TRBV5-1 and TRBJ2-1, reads KAGVTQTPRYLIKTRGQQVTLSCSPISGHRSVSWYQQTPGQGLQFLFEYFSETQRNKGNFPGRFSGRQFSNSRSEMNVSTLELGDSALYLCASSPGLASDNEQFFGPGTRLTVL.

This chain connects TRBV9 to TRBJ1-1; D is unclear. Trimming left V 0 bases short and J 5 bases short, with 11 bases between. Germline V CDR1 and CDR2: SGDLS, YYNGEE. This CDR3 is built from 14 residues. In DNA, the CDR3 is TGTGCCAGCAGCGTAGGCGGGGTCTCAACTGAAGCTTTCTTT. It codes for CASSVGGVSTEAFF.

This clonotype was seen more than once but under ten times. The CDR3 DNA is TGTGCCAGCAGTGAAGCGGGTACCGGGGAGCTGTTTTTT. Encoded protein: CASSEAGTGELFF. The chain couples TRBV2 to TRBJ2-2; D ambiguous. Trimming pared 0 bases from V and 5 bases from J, leaving 4 bases between. Germline V lookup: CDR1 SNHLY, CDR2 FYNNEI. This CDR3 spans 13 amino acids.

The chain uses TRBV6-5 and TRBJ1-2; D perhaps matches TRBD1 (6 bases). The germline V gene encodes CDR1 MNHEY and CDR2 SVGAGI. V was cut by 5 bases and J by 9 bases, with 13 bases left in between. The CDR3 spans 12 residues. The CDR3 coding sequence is TGTGCCAGCAGTCAGGGGCAGGGACGCTACACCTTC. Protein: CASSQGQGRYTF.

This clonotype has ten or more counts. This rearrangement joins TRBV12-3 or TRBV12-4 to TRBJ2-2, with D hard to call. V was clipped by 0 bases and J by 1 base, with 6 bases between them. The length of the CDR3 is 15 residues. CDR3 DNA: TGTGCCAGCAGTTTAGCTGCTAGGAACACCGGGGAGCTGTTTTTT. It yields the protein CASSLAARNTGELFF.

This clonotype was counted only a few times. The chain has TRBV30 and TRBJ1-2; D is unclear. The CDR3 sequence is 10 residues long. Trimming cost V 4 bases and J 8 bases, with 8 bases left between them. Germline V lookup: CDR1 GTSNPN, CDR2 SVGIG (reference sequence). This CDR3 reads CAWMMGGYTF. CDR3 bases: TGTGCCTGGATGATGGGAGGCTACACCTTC. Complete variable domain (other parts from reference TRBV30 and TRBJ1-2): SQTIHQWPATLVQPVGSPLSLECTVEGTSNPNLYWYRQAAGRGLQLLFYSVGIGQISSEVPQNLSASRPQDRQFILSSKKLLLSDSGFYLCAWMMGGYTFGSGTRLTVV.

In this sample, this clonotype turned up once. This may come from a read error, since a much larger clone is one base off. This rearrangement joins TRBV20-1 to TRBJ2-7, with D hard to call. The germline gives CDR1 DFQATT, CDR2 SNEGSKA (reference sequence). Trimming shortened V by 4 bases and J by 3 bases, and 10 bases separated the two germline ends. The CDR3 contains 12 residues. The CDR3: CSATGSNYEQYV. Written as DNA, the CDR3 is TGCAGTGCTACGGGCAGCAACTACGAGCAGTACGTC.

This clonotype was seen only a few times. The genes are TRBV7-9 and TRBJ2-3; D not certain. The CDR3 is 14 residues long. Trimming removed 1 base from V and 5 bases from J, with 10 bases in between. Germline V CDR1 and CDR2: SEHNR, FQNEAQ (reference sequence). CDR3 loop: CASSLDSPEDTQYF. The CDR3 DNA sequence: TGTGCCAGCAGCTTAGACAGCCCCGAAGATACGCAGTATTTT. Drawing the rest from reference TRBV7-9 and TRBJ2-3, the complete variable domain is DTGVSQNPRHKITKRGQNVTFRCDPISEHNRLYWYRQTLGQGPEFLTYFQNEAQLEKSRLLSDRFSAERPKGSFSTLEIQRTEQGDSAMYLCASSLDSPEDTQYFGPGTRLTVL.

Written as DNA, the CDR3 is TGCAGTGGCTCGACAGGGGGCCACTATGGCTACACCTTC. It encodes CSGSTGGHYGYTF. V is TRBV20-1 and J is TRBJ1-2; 10 nucleotides agree with TRBD1. The CDR3 totals 13 residues. Losses at the gene ends were 7 bases for V and 3 bases for J; bases not matched to a gene: 5. CDR1 and CDR2 (germline): DFQATT, SNEGSKA (reference sequence).

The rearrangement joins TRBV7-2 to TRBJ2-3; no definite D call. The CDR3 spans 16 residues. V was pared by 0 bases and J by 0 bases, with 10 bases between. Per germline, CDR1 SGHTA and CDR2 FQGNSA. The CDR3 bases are TGTGCCAGCAGCTTAGCTTACGGAGTTAGCACAGATACGCAGTATTTT. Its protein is CASSLAYGVSTDTQYF.

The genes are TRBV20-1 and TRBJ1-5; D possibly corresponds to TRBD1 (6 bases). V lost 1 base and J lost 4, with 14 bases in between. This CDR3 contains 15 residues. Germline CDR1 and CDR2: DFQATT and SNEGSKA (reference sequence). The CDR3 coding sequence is TGCAGTGCTAGAGGAGAAGACAGGAATAATCAGCCCCAGCATTTT. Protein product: CSARGEDRNNQPQHF.

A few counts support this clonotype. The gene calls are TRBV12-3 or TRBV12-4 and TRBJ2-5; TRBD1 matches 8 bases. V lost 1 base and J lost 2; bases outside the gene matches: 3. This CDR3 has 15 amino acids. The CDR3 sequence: CASSLGTGKQETQYF. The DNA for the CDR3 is TGTGCCAGCAGTTTAGGGACAGGGAAACAAGAGACCCAGTACTTC.

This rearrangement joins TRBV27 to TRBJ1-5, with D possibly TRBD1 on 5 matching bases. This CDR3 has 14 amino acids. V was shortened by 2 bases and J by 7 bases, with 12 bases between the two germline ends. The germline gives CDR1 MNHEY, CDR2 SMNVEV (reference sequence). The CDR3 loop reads CASSLDPGYQPQHF. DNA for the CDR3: TGTGCCAGCAGTTTAGATCCAGGGTACCAGCCCCAGCATTTT.

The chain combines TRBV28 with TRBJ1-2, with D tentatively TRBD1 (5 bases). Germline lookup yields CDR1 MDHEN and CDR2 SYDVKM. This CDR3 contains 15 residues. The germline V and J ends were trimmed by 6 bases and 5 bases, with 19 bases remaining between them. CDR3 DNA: TGTGCCAGCAGCCGACGACCGCGGGGCCTTTATGGCTACACCTTC. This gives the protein CASSRRPRGLYGYTF.

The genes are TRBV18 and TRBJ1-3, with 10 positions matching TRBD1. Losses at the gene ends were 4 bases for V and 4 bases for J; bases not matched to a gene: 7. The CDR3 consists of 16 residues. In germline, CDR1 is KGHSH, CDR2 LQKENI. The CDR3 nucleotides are TGTGCCAGCTCACAACCGGGACAGGGGACCGGAAACACCATATATTTT. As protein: CASSQPGQGTGNTIYF.

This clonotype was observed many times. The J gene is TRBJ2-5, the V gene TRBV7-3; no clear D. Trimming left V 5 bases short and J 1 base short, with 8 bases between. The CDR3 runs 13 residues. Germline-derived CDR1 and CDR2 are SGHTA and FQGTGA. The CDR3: CASSLSPQETQYF. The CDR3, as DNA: TGTGCCAGCAGCCTGAGTCCCCAAGAGACCCAGTACTTC.